This T cell receptor (beta chain) stems from a study of beta chain features in type 1 diabetes (dated by TCRdb to between 2017 and 2018). Broadly, across the study: No differences in mean age, gender distribution, total cell number or subset yield were found between patients and healthy donors. The study compared the TCRB repertoires of sorted circulating CD4+ T cell subsets in recently diagnosed type 1 diabetes patients with those in matched healthy donors. Naive and central memory subsets were obtained from all 30 or so donors, but regulatory and stem cell-like memory subsets were isolated from only 8 patients and roughly eight healthy donors. A total of about 110 million sorted cells were examined across all samples, and the number of cells per subset was strongly correlated with RNA yield. What the research found in general, with its limitations: Naive, central memory and regulatory TCRB repertoires appeared to be more alike among patients than among healthy donors. PCR might favor shorter templates, but patient and control samples were amplified and corrected together, so any skew would affect both groups equally. At VDJ recombination sites, type 1 diabetes patients had fewer insertions and more deleted nucleotides, which implies abnormalities in thymic rearrangement. Because the HLA sub-analyses included only small numbers of individuals, any influence of HLA type on TCRB rearrangement was left unresolved. Because cDNA rather than genomic DNA was sequenced, highly expressing activated cells could have been over-represented, although no difference in activation and CD3 levels was found between groups. In all four CD4+ subsets, TCRB CDR3 length was moderately but significantly shorter in type 1 diabetes patients.

Each donor gave one peripheral blood draw, approximately 110 mL on average, collected into heparinised tubes. Naive, central memory, regulatory and stem cell-like memory CD4+ T cells were sorted on a BD FACSAria II using a panel including CD45RO, CCR7, CD25, CD127, CD95 and CD27. All sorted populations exceeded 95% purity. PBMCs were isolated immediately by Lymphoprep density gradient centrifugation and stained directly without culture. So that batch effects would be minimized, each experiment stained and sorted samples in pairs, pairing one healthy donor with one patient. Points on this clone: The antigen it recognizes is unknown. Base quality data are lacking; no much larger clone is found one base away.

The High Capacity cDNA Reverse Transcription Kit was used to reverse transcribe all of the isolated RNA, meaning that expressed TCRB transcripts were what got sequenced. Survey-depth immunoSEQ sequencing was performed on stem cell-like memory T cell samples, with an average of about 1.01 million total reads per sample. After sorted cells were lysed in RLT buffer, RNA was extracted with DNase-treated RNeasy Micro or Mini kits, with the choice depending on cell number. Each cell subset was processed separately to prevent cross-contamination, with patient and healthy donor samples processed together. The immunoSEQ multiplex PCR was used to amplify TCRB sequences from cDNA, yielding 87-bp fragments that span the CDR3 region. Sequencing of the amplicons was performed on the Illumina HiSeq platform. Turning to the authors' computational methods: PCR bias was computationally corrected using synthetic template baselines, reads within Hamming distance 2 were collapsed, and singletons that could not be merged were discarded. Reads were aligned to IMGT to assign V, D and J genes, CDR3 length, and insertions or deletions at six rearrangement sites. Clonotype counts were normalized to sorted cell number within each subset before computing true diversity and Gini coefficients with the tcR R package. Repertoire sharing was quantified using the overlap coefficient calculated on TCRB nucleotide sequences. In its TCRdb copy, this immuneACCESS table keeps in-frame sequences only and misses some clones. Where compared with another copy, unresolved V genes explain less than half of these, and the others have no known cause. V, J and clone size were drawn from that table, and D and trimming were deduced from the DNA. The sample records more than 12,000 clones, approximately 68% of which are singletons. The ten largest clones capture around 0.6% of the sample.

CDR1 is given as LNHDA and CDR2 as SQIVND, both from the germline V gene (reference sequence). The CDR3 starts with the cysteine, ends with the phenylalanine, and has 16 residues. The retained sequence is limited to the CDR3, 48 bases, with the frame set at the first base. V is clipped by 3 bases and J by 1 base, and the sequence between their germline boundaries is 16 bases long. Sequenced: stem cell memory CD4+ T cells from blood. This sample's cell subset or site label indicates: stem cell-like memory CD4+ T cells. This receptor chain uses TRBV19 and TRBJ2-7; the D gene is perhaps TRBD1, from 5 matching bases. The origin of this receptor is a woman under 30 with type 1 diabetes. For the CDR3, the sequence is CASSMDPNRISYEQYF. The DNA sequence follows: TGTGCCAGTAGTATGGATCCCAACAGGATTTCCTACGAGCAGTACTTC.